This TCR beta chain stems from a study of blood T cell repertoires in COVID-19. In the study overall: Whether acute or convalescent, the COVID-19 samples came from the United States, Italy and Spain.

Authors' analysis steps: Estimation of nucleated cell counts relied on the amplification of reference gene primers. Assay used: immunoSEQ multiplex PCR; TCRdb lists only in-frame clones, some missing. Clone size and V and J calls were adopted from that table, with D and trimming inferred from the DNA. The sample holds 73,000 or so clones, around 80% seen once. Trimming took off 6 bases at V and 5 bases at J, with 11 bases between the two ends. The CDR3 runs to 12 residues. The chain employs TRBV12-3 or TRBV12-4 and TRBJ2-7; D possibly corresponds to TRBD1 (5 bases). The sequence was collected from a man aged 45-65 years with active COVID-19. The sample comprised peripheral blood. For the CDR3, the DNA is TGTGCCAGCAGCCTAGTCAGGGACGAGCAGTACTTC. Its protein is CASSLVRDEQYF.